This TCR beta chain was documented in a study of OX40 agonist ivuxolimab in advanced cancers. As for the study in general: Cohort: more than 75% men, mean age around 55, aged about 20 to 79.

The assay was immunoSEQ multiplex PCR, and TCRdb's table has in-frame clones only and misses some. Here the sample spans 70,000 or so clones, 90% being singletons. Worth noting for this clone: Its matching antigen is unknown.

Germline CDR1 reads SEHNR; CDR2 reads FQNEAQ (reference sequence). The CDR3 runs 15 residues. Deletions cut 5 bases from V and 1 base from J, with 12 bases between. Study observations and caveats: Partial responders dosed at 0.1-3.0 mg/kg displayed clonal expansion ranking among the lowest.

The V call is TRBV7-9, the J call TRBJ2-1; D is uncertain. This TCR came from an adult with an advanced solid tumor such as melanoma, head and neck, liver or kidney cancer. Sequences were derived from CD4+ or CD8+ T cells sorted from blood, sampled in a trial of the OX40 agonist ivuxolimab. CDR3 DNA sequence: TGTGCCAGCAGCGGTACGGTAGAATCCTACAATGAGCAGTTCTTC. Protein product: CASSGTVESYNEQFF.